This T cell receptor (beta chain) comes out of a study of blood T cell repertoires in COVID-19. Study in general: Acute-phase and convalescent COVID-19 samples originated in the United States, Italy and Spain. T cells, B-cell-depleted T cells, or PBMCs supplied cDNA or gDNA.

Germline loops: CDR1 GTSNPN, CDR2 SVGIG (reference sequence). CDR3 length: 15 residues. V lost 0 bases and J 4 bases, leaving 13 bases between the germline ends. Authors' methods: Reference gene primer amplification in the assay estimated nucleated cell counts. Some clones are missing from TCRdb's copy, which holds only in-frame ones; the method was immunoSEQ multiplex PCR. That table gives V, J and clone size, and the DNA gave D and trimming. The sample contains tens of thousands of clones, about 86% of which appear only once. The TCR sequence derives from a woman older than 75 with active or convalescent COVID-19. This rearrangement joins TRBV30 to TRBJ1-3; D perhaps matches TRBD1 (5 bases). Sequenced sample: peripheral blood. CDR3 in amino acids: CAWSVWQGSGNTIYF. The CDR3 DNA is TGTGCCTGGAGTGTATGGCAGGGATCCGGAAACACCATATATTTT.